Included here is one T cell receptor (beta chain) sequence, with context. What it recognizes is unknown. Other DNA sequences of this sample code for an identical CDR3. Subsets obtained from CD4+ cells comprised CD45RA+ naive and CD45RA-negative memory cells. The data derive from a study of shared clonotypes between healthy human individuals. Study results and caveats: Rarefaction showed that sequencing of sorted subsets was incomplete (despite large depth).

Execution of the assay was at deep level. Measured with immunoSEQ multiplex PCR; TCRdb has only the in-frame clones, and not every one. This sample has millions of clones, with around nine tenths found just once. Germline CDR1 and CDR2: SEHNR and FQNEAQ (reference sequence). The CDR3 consists of 12 residues. V lost 1 base and J 3 bases, leaving 3 bases between the germline ends. What was sequenced was naive CD4+ T cells sorted from blood. Subset meaning: CD45RA+ positively selected. The genes are TRBV7-9 and TRBJ1-2; D is unresolved. This clonotype originated in a man younger than 35 in good health. This CDR3 reads CASSLGDYGYTF. The CDR3, as DNA: TGTGCCAGCAGCTTAGGGGACTATGGCTACACCTTC.